The text below deals with one T cell receptor (beta chain). This sample was included in a study of blood T cell repertoires in COVID-19. Study-wide background: Some COVID-19 samples were acute and others convalescent; all came from the United States, Italy and Spain.

The CDR3 sequence is 14 residues long. The V gene end was trimmed by 6 bases and the J gene end by 1 base; junction bases not matched to a gene: 3. Germline V gene lookup returns CDR1 MNHEY and CDR2 SVGAGI. Produced via immunoSEQ multiplex PCR; TCRdb's table is partial and in-frame only. The sample holds 160,000 or so clones; over 90% are singletons and the top ten take approximately 2%. The sequencing input was peripheral blood. The source of this sequence is a woman aged 55-69 years with COVID-19, enrolled during active disease. The chain recombines TRBV6-5 with TRBJ2-3; 8 bases line up with TRBD1. In DNA form, the CDR3 reads TGTGCCAGCAGGGGGGGACAGGGCACAGATACGCAGTATTTT. This encodes CASRGGQGTDTQYF.